A single T cell receptor beta chain is shown here with its context. Individual cDNA molecules each received unique molecular identifiers attached to them. TCRdb redid the calling of the 5' RACE reads with MiXCR, one entry per CDR3 protein. The table shows more than 40,000 distinct CDR3 sequences, with less than 8.5% occurring only once. This sample is part of a study of early T cells in non-severe SARS-CoV-2 infection. Looking at the study overall: Bulk RNA from unsorted whole blood was sequenced; chains were unpaired.

Sequencing used whole blood. This clonotype was sampled from an adult who was a healthcare worker with PCR-confirmed SARS-CoV-2 infection or an uninfected control (not recorded which).

The CDR3 DNA reads TGCAGCGTTGAATGGAGCACAGATACGCAGTATTTT. Its protein is CSVEWSTDTQYF. The chain carries TRBV29-1 and TRBJ2-3; D unclear. Trimming removed 2 bases from V and 0 bases from J, with 3 bases in between. This CDR3 contains 12 residues. Germline V lookup: CDR1 SQVTM, CDR2 ANQGSEA.